This passage covers 11 T cell receptor beta chains from one sample sequenced in a study of T-cell memory formation after mild COVID-19. TCRdb reprocessed the 5' RACE reads with MiXCR, giving one entry per CDR3 protein. Found here are over 350,000 distinct CDR3 sequences, more than 20% of them singletons; the top ten hold 7% to 9.5%. Source material: PBMCs or a T cell subset sorted from them (not recorded which). These receptors were collected from an adult woman who had mild COVID-19 (a few samples of this study predate the infection). Cell type and time point are not known.

This clonotype was observed a few times. The chain employs TRBV5-1 and TRBJ2-2; D gene unclear. Per germline, CDR1 SGHRS and CDR2 YFSETQ. The CDR3 sequence is 14 residues long. Deletions cut 0 bases from V and 4 bases from J, with 7 bases between. The CDR3 DNA follows: TGCGCCAGCAGCTTGGCCTCGATCACCGGGGAGCTGTTTTTT. It encodes CASSLASITGELFF.

This chain links TRBV20-1 with TRBJ1-2, with D possibly TRBD1 on 6 matching bases. The ends were cut back, 3 bases at V and 2 bases at J, with 13 bases in the middle. This CDR3 contains 14 residues. The V gene's germline CDR1 is DFQATT and CDR2 SNEGSKA (reference sequence). The CDR3 here is CSASRDIKNYGYTF. Written as DNA, the CDR3 is TGCAGTGCTAGCCGGGACATAAAGAACTATGGCTACACCTTC.

The rearrangement links TRBV5-6 to TRBJ1-4; 7 bases align to TRBD1. CDR1 is SGHDT and CDR2 is YYEEEE in the germline V gene. The V segment lost 2 bases and the J segment 6 bases; nucleotides outside the gene matches: 10. CDR3 size: 16 residues. The CDR3 loop is CASSFGRGFKDEKLFF. Here the CDR3 DNA reads TGTGCCAGCAGCTTCGGCAGGGGGTTTAAGGATGAAAAACTGTTTTTT.

This clonotype has only a few counts. CDR3 sequence: CASSPGQVMNTEAFF. CDR3 bases: TGTGCCAGCTCACCAGGACAGGTGATGAACACTGAAGCTTTCTTT. The chain has TRBV18 and TRBJ1-1; 7 bases agree with TRBD1. Trimming at V came to 2 bases and at J to 0 bases, leaving 3 bases not matched to a gene. The CDR3 is made up of 15 amino acids. Per germline, CDR1 KGHSH and CDR2 LQKENI.

In this sample, this clonotype turned up a few times. The V call is TRBV18, the J call TRBJ2-5, with D possibly being TRBD2 (6 bases). Germline-derived CDR1 and CDR2 are KGHSH and LQKENI. V was clipped by 1 base and J by 1 base, with 13 bases between them. The CDR3 totals 16 residues. The DNA of the CDR3 is TGTGCCAGCTCACCACGACTAGTAACAGGCCAAGAGACCCAGTACTTC. This translates into CASSPRLVTGQETQYF.

A few counts support this clonotype. The chain carries TRBV24-1 and TRBJ2-7; 8 nucleotides align to TRBD1. The V gene end was trimmed by 4 bases and the J gene end by 0 bases; junction bases not matched to a gene: 7. Germline CDR1 and CDR2: KGHDR and SFDVKD. CDR3 length equals 16 residues. The CDR3 nucleotides read TGTGCCACCAGTGACTCCGGGACAGGTTACTCCTACGAGCAGTACTTC. The encoded protein is CATSDSGTGYSYEQYF.

The rearrangement links TRBV29-1 to TRBJ2-1; TRBD2 is a possible D gene (5 bases). CDR3 length: 15 residues. V gave up 7 bases and J gave up 0 bases, with 16 bases separating them. CDR1 and CDR2 (germline): SQVTM, ANQGSEA. CDR3 protein: CSAASRSGSYNEQFF. As DNA, the CDR3 is TGCAGCGCTGCATCGCGGAGCGGCTCCTACAATGAGCAGTTCTTC.

The chain is built from TRBV20-1 and TRBJ1-6; no clear D gene. With 0 bases removed from V and 8 bases from J, the gap between germline ends came to 8 bases. CDR1 and CDR2 (germline): DFQATT, SNEGSKA (reference sequence). The CDR3 runs 13 residues. The CDR3 sequence: CSARDGEYSPLHF. CDR3 sequence (DNA): TGCAGTGCTAGAGATGGGGAGTATTCACCCCTCCACTTT.

In its sample, this clonotype was seen a few times. CDR3 in amino acids: CASSYKGHSNQPQHF. CDR3 nucleotide sequence: TGTGCCAGCAGTTACAAGGGGCATAGCAATCAGCCCCAGCATTTT. The rearrangement links TRBV6-6 to TRBJ1-5; maybe TRBD1 (5 bases). Germline V gene sequence: CDR1 MNHNY, CDR2 SVGAGI (reference sequence). The ends were cut back, 2 bases at V and 0 bases at J, with 8 bases in the middle. This CDR3 spans 15 amino acids.

There are a few counts of this clonotype. This chain joins TRBV12-5 and TRBJ2-1, with D perhaps TRBD2 (6 bases). Trimming left V 5 bases short and J 13 bases short, with 15 bases between. Germline V gene data show CDR1 as LGHNT and CDR2 as FRNRAP. This CDR3 is 12 amino acids long. The CDR3: CASGAGTPAQFF. The CDR3 DNA reads TGTGCTAGTGGTGCTGGGACTCCCGCTCAGTTCTTC.

This clonotype was detected only a few times. The rearrangement joins TRBV7-3 to TRBJ1-1, with 10 positions matching TRBD1. V shed 1 base and J 3 bases; nucleotides not matched to a gene: 11. CDR3 size: 18 residues. Germline V CDR1 and CDR2: SGHTA, FQGTGA. The DNA for the CDR3 is TGTGCCAGCAGCTTAAGACCCGACAGGGGGCGGCGGCACACTGAAGCTTTCTTT. Its translation: CASSLRPDRGRRHTEAFF.